Below are 22 T cell receptor beta chains sequenced from a single sample in a study of vaccination and CD4 T cells after COVID-19. Oncomine TCR Beta short-read sequencing was applied to DNA from cultured CD4+ T cells. TCRdb reanalysed the PCR reads using MiXCR and keeps one entry per CDR3 protein. The table has more than 6,500 distinct CDR3 sequences, around two fifths seen once; the top ten hold less than 30%. Treatment here: roughly 10-day PBMC culture with coronavirus spike peptide pools or control peptides (ViraFEST assay). Collection of the unexposed donor's CD4+ T cells took place before the COVID-19 pandemic (2011-2018). Antigen specificity for these receptors is unknown. Sequencing was carried out using CD4+ T cells from blood, cultured in vitro. The receptors shown here come from a human donor in good health.

J is TRBJ2-7 and V is TRBV5-6, with 10 bases that match TRBD2. J lost 5 bases, V lost 2 bases, and 4 bases had no gene match. CDR1 is SGHDT, CDR2 YYEEEE, per germline. This CDR3 spans 14 amino acids. Here the CDR3 DNA reads TGTGCCAGCAGCTTCGCACTAGCGGGAAACGAGCAGTACTTC. Protein product: CASSFALAGNEQYF.

The sample holds a few counts of this clonotype. The chain has TRBV15 and TRBJ1-5; D not certain. Germline loops: CDR1 LNHNV, CDR2 YYDKDF (reference sequence). The CDR3 sequence is 13 residues long. V lost 0 bases and J 6 bases, leaving 6 bases between the germline ends. In nucleotides, the CDR3 is TGTGCCACCAGCAGAGAATCTCGTCAGCCCCAGCATTTT. It translates to CATSRESRQPQHF.

The chain combines TRBV21-1 with TRBJ2-2; whether TRBD2, the table's D call, matches the DNA was not checked. TRBV21-1 is assigned pseudogene status. The CDR3 is 16 residues long. CDR3: CASSKLAGTNTGELFF. CDR3 DNA sequence: TGTGCCAGCAGCAAACTAGCGGGAACGAACACCGGGGAGCTGTTTTTT.

This clonotype was detected a few times. A read error may account for a junction end that differs from germline. The chain employs TRBV20-1 and TRBJ1-2; 8 positions agree with TRBD1. The germline V gene has CDR1 DFQATT and CDR2 SNEGSKA (reference sequence). The CDR3 covers 10 residues. CDR3 in DNA: TGCAGTGCGGGACAGGCCCTACCCCATTTC. Protein: CSAGQALPHF.

The CDR3 loop reads CSARVINEQFF. DNA of the CDR3: TGCAGTGCTAGAGTAATAAATGAGCAGTTCTTC. The rearrangement joins TRBV20-1 to TRBJ2-1; no reliable D call. This CDR3 spans 11 amino acids. The V gene's germline CDR1 is DFQATT and CDR2 SNEGSKA (reference sequence). V lost 1 base to trimming and J lost 7 bases, with 5 bases between them.

This clonotype was seen a handful of times. The chain employs TRBV7-8 and TRBJ1-5; perhaps TRBD1 as D (5 bases). Per germline, CDR1 SGHVS and CDR2 FQNEAQ. Trimming left V 5 bases short and J 2 bases short, with 13 bases between. The CDR3 length is 15 residues. Here the CDR3 DNA reads TGTGCCAGCAGCCGGGTCGGGGGTGGCAATCAGCCCCAGCATTTT. It translates to CASSRVGGGNQPQHF.

This clonotype was observed a few times. The chain recombines TRBV7-2 with TRBJ1-5; D possibly corresponds to TRBD1 (6 bases). V lost 1 base to trimming and J lost 9 bases, with 13 bases between them. The germline gives CDR1 SGHTA, CDR2 FQGNSA. CDR3 length: 14 residues. CDR3 sequence: CASSLGDTTSPQHF. The CDR3 DNA sequence: TGTGCCAGCAGCTTAGGGGACACAACTTCGCCCCAGCATTTT.

This CDR3 reads CASSFWRADGYTF. In nucleotides, the CDR3 is TGTGCCAGCAGTTTTTGGCGGGCGGATGGCTACACCTTC. V and J are TRBV12-3 or TRBV12-4 and TRBJ1-2; D uncertain. Trimming pared 3 bases from V and 6 bases from J, leaving 11 bases between. This CDR3 contains 13 residues.

V gene TRBV5-1 combines with J gene TRBJ2-7; 11 bases match TRBD2. J gave up 0 bases and V 0 bases, and 8 bases lay outside the gene matches. Germline-derived CDR1 and CDR2 are SGHRS and YFSETQ. The CDR3 consists of 18 residues. CDR3 sequence reads: CASSLETSGARSSYEQYF. CDR3 DNA sequence: TGCGCCAGCAGCTTGGAGACTAGCGGGGCCAGGAGCTCCTACGAGCAGTACTTC.

This CDR3 is CASSQDDGQGGQPQHF. As DNA, the CDR3 is TGCGCCAGCAGCCAAGATGATGGGCAGGGTGGTCAGCCCCAGCATTTT. The chain joins TRBV4-1 to TRBJ1-5; TRBD1 is a possible D gene (5 bases). This CDR3 contains 16 residues. The germline V and J ends were trimmed by 0 bases and 6 bases, with 15 bases remaining between them. Germline loops: CDR1 MGHRA, CDR2 YSYEKL.

This clonotype occurred a few times. The rearrangement uses TRBV27 and TRBJ2-3; maybe TRBD2 (6 bases). The V end was cut by 2 bases, the J end by 4 bases, with 13 bases between. The CDR3 totals 15 residues. The V gene's germline CDR1 is MNHEY and CDR2 SMNVEV (reference sequence). The DNA of the CDR3 is TGTGCCAGCAGTTTACTGGCGGGGCAGGCAGATACGCAGTATTTT. The encoded protein is CASSLLAGQADTQYF.

V and J are TRBV7-9 and TRBJ1-1, with D uncertain. The germline gives CDR1 SEHNR, CDR2 FQNEAQ (reference sequence). The CDR3 runs 12 residues. V was trimmed by 5 bases and J by 4 bases, leaving 8 bases between them. CDR3 bases: TGTGCCAGCAGCCCAACTGCCACTGAAGCTTTCTTT. This sequence encodes CASSPTATEAFF. Together with reference TRBV7-9 and TRBJ1-1, the CDR3 gives the full variable domain: DTGVSQNPRHKITKRGQNVTFRCDPISEHNRLYWYRQTLGQGPEFLTYFQNEAQLEKSRLLSDRFSAERPKGSFSTLEIQRTEQGDSAMYLCASSPTATEAFFGQGTRLTVV.

This clonotype has more than one count but fewer than ten. As DNA, the CDR3 is TGCAGTGCGAGCGTTGAGGGGGCCCCGATCTGGGGCTACACCTTC. This sequence encodes CSASVEGAPIWGYTF. The chain is built from TRBV20-1 and TRBJ1-2; 7 nucleotides line up with TRBD1. The trim removed 6 bases at V and 8 bases at J, leaving 18 bases unmatched. The CDR3 spans 15 residues. Per germline, CDR1 DFQATT and CDR2 SNEGSKA (reference sequence).

The chain joins TRBV6-2 or TRBV6-3 to TRBJ2-5; D might be TRBD1 (6 bases). Looked up from germline, CDR1 is MNHEY and CDR2 is SVGEGT. The CDR3 loop spans 14 amino acids. The ends were cut back, 6 bases at V and 5 bases at J, with 16 bases in the middle. In DNA, the CDR3 is TGTGCCAGCAGCTTTTCAGGGGCGAGGGAGACCCAGTACTTC. Protein sequence: CASSFSGARETQYF.

This clonotype was seen more than once but under ten times. The gene calls are TRBV20-1 and TRBJ1-5; TRBD1 matches at 9 bases. J lost 4 bases, V lost 3 bases, and 10 bases had no gene match. Germline V gene lookup returns CDR1 DFQATT and CDR2 SNEGSKA (reference sequence). The CDR3 contains 16 residues. The CDR3 DNA reads TGCAGTGCTAGCTTCGGGACAGGGTCTGTAAATCAGCCCCAGCATTTT. This gives the protein CSASFGTGSVNQPQHF.

This chain uses TRBV6-2 or TRBV6-3 with TRBJ2-7; a weak D match, TRBD2 (7 bases). CDR3 size: 14 residues. Germline CDR1 is MNHEY and CDR2 is SVGEGT. V was cut by 2 bases and J by 2 bases, with 10 bases left in between. Here the CDR3 reads CASSYGGATYEQYF. In nucleotides, the CDR3 is TGTGCCAGCAGTTACGGGGGGGCAACCTACGAGCAGTACTTC.

V usage is TRBV6-5 and J usage is TRBJ1-1; 10 bases line up with TRBD1. This CDR3 spans 15 amino acids. The V and J ends lost 4 bases and 5 bases, in that order; junction bases with no gene match: 7. The germline gives CDR1 MNHEY, CDR2 SVGAGI. The CDR3: CASSLTGGYGTEAFF. The CDR3 nucleotides are TGTGCCAGCAGTTTGACAGGGGGCTATGGGACTGAAGCTTTCTTT.

The chain carries TRBV5-1 and TRBJ2-5, with TRBD1 matching over 9 bases. The CDR3 consists of 16 residues. CDR1 and CDR2 (germline): SGHRS, YFSETQ. The junction had 8 bases not matched to a gene; V was cut back by 0 bases and J by 5 bases. The CDR3 sequence: CASSLALQGASETQYF. Written as DNA, the CDR3 is TGCGCCAGCAGCTTGGCCCTACAGGGGGCTTCGGAGACCCAGTACTTC. Filled out from reference TRBV5-1 and TRBJ2-5, the complete variable domain reads KAGVTQTPRYLIKTRGQQVTLSCSPISGHRSVSWYQQTPGQGLQFLFEYFSETQRNKGNFPGRFSGRQFSNSRSEMNVSTLELGDSALYLCASSLALQGASETQYFGPGTRLLVL.

The CDR3 spells CASSYSQGMSGNTIYF. The DNA for the CDR3 is TGTGCCAGCAGTTACTCCCAGGGGATGTCGGGAAACACCATATATTTT. The chain couples TRBV6-5 to TRBJ1-3, with TRBD1 as a possible D gene (6 bases). Germline V gene sequence: CDR1 MNHEY, CDR2 SVGAGI. The CDR3 spans 16 residues. The V and J ends lost 0 bases and 4 bases respectively, with 13 bases between them.

The table lists this clonotype with a few counts. This chain connects TRBV19 to TRBJ2-5; 11 bases align to TRBD2. V gave up 3 bases and J gave up 4 bases; unmatched junction bases: 4. Germline V gives CDR1 LNHDA, CDR2 SQIVND (reference sequence). CDR3 length: 15 amino acids. CDR3 region: CASSIIAGGRETQYF. The CDR3 DNA reads TGTGCCAGTAGTATTATAGCGGGGGGGCGAGAGACCCAGTACTTC.

This clonotype was found a few times. V usage is TRBV27 and J usage is TRBJ1-2; D is unclear. This CDR3 has 11 amino acids. V was shortened by 5 bases and J by 2 bases, with 3 bases between the two germline ends. Germline V gene sequence: CDR1 MNHEY, CDR2 SMNVEV (reference sequence). Here the CDR3 reads CASSRNYGYTF. In DNA form, the CDR3 reads TGTGCCAGCAGTCGAAACTATGGCTACACCTTC.

Here the CDR3 reads CASSEGDPGELFF. The CDR3 DNA sequence: TGCGCCAGCAGTGAAGGGGACCCCGGGGAGCTGTTTTTT. This rearrangement joins TRBV10-2 to TRBJ2-2; perhaps D is TRBD1 or TRBD2 (5 bases each). This CDR3 has 13 residues. From germline, CDR1 is WSHSY and CDR2 SAAADI. V was shortened by 3 bases and J by 6 bases, with 8 bases between the two germline ends.